The rows below give T cell receptor beta chains drawn from one sample of a study of T cell clones after liver transplantation. The repertoire was sequenced with immunoSEQ multiplex PCR; TCRdb's copy has only in-frame clones and lacks some. The sample yields 40,000 to 55,000 clones, about 82% seen once. The source material was CD4+ T cells from blood, sampled 24 months after liver transplant. These TCRs come from a human patient who received a liver transplant. Some T cells may possibly be graft donor cells. The conserved cysteine and the conserved F or W are not part of the CDR3 here.

v_call	cdr3_aa
TRBV15	ATSRDHGLSPLH
TRBV5-1	ASTPSGGTGELF
TRBV5-1	ASSYSLLNTGELF
TRBV5-1	ASSLQGSDEQY
TRBV5-1	ASSPTATGGGTEAF
TRBV2	ASSVESSYNSPLH
TRBV7-3	ASSRVGTFQETQY
TRBV27	ASSSRSLVYNEQF
TRBV30	AWRRDRPEAF
TRBV4-3	ASSQVVDSNQPQH
TRBV9	ASSVQAGAQETQY
TRBV2	ASSEEGIGNQPQH
TRBV18	ASSPRGDYEQY
TRBV6-1	ASKGVNYGYT
TRBV14	ASSRFLAQGQF
TRBV5-6	ASSLRGASNQPQH
TRBV7-9	ASSFVPGLVPGELF
TRBV19	ASSIPGTAVQETQY
TRBV27	ASSPAELKGYT
TRBV5-4	ASSSFPMDTQY
TRBV6-6	ASSRQGPDTQY
TRBV2	ASSATSGRNEQF
TRBV5-1	ASSFGSGTNNEQF
TRBV28	ASRRVSGELF
TRBV19	ASRTMNTEAF
TRBV7-9	ASSPGTGRTDTQY
TRBV11-2	ASSPWVVQETQY
TRBV5-1	ASSLAWGADKNGYT
TRBV29-1	SVQQGIESNQPQH
TRBV5-1	ASSLASQGKGETQY
TRBV5-8	ASSLWGEGANVLT
TRBV7-8	ASSLGGDGGYGYT
TRBV21-1	ASSPQRVGQGETGELF
TRBV9	ASSVAPSYYEQY
TRBV5-6	ASSSHRMRDGYT
TRBV30	AWRGSNEQY
TRBV19	ASSTLRGETQY
TRBV7-2	ASSRRQGYNEQF
TRBV18	ASSATGGEKLF
TRBV14	ASSQGRVMNTEAF
TRBV5-1	ASSLGELHSYEQY
TRBV6-6	ASSATGNYGYT
TRBV7-2	ASSPYGLAGGSGANVLT
TRBV28	ASLQGGNQPQH
TRBV7-2	ASSPRGLAGRYTDTQY